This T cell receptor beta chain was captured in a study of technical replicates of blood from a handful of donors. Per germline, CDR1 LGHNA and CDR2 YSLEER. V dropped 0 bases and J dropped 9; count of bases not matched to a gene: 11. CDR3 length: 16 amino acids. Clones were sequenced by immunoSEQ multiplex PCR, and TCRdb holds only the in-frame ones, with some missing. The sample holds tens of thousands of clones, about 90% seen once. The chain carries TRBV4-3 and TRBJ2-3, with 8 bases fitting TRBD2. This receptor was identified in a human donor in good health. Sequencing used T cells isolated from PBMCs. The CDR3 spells CASSQDSREGQETQYF. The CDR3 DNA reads TGCGCCAGCAGCCAAGATTCTCGGGAGGGCCAGGAAACGCAGTATTTT.